These T cell receptor beta chains were read from a single sample in a study of early T cells in non-severe SARS-CoV-2 infection. From the 5' RACE reads, TCRdb called clonotypes with MiXCR, one entry per CDR3 protein. Among 80,000 or so distinct CDR3 sequences listed, approximately 10% were seen once. The starting material was whole blood, obtained at baseline. The receptors originated from an adult who was a healthcare worker with PCR-confirmed SARS-CoV-2 infection or an uninfected control (not recorded which). CDR3s include the opening cysteine and the closing phenylalanine or tryptophan. A D gene is named only where the DNA matches it firmly. A clone size is listed for some rows: how often the clone was seen (once, few, many), or a class if it is expanded.

v_call,clone_size,d_call,j_call,cdr3_nt,cdr3_aa
TRBV12-3/TRBV12-4,few,NA,TRBJ2-1,TGTGCCAGCAAGGGACACCCCAAGGGATTCGAGCAGTTCTTC,CASKGHPKGFEQFF
TRBV28,many,NA,TRBJ2-6,TGTGCCAGCAGTTTGGGCGGTGGGGCCAACGTCCTGACTTTC,CASSLGGGANVLTF
TRBV9,NA,TRBD1,TRBJ1-6,TGTGCCAGCAGCTTCGGGACAGTGAATAATTCACCCCTCCACTTT,CASSFGTVNNSPLHF
TRBV7-3,NA,NA,TRBJ2-3,TGTGCCAGCAGCTTAGATCTAGCTACAGATACGCAGTATTTT,CASSLDLATDTQYF
TRBV28,few,NA,TRBJ2-3,TGTGCCAGCAGTTTGGAGTTGCCTACTAGCACAGATACGCAGTATTTT,CASSLELPTSTDTQYF
TRBV27,few,TRBD1,TRBJ1-5,TGTGCCAGCAGTTTAAGACAGGGGAACAATCAGCCCCAGCATTTT,CASSLRQGNNQPQHF
TRBV10-3,NA,NA,TRBJ2-3,TGTGCCATCTCATTGGGCGGATCGACAGATACGCAGTATTTT,CAISLGGSTDTQYF
TRBV30,many,NA,TRBJ1-2,TGTGCCTGGAGTGTAGGAAGTGATGGCTACACCTTC,CAWSVGSDGYTF
TRBV12-3/TRBV12-4,few,NA,TRBJ1-6,TGTGCCAGCAGTTTTACCCTCAGGAGCTCCTATAATTCACCCCTCCACTTT,CASSFTLRSSYNSPLHF
TRBV7-9,many,TRBD1,TRBJ2-1,TGTGCCAGCAGCTTAATGGGACAGGGTCCCAATGAGCAGTTCTTC,CASSLMGQGPNEQFF
TRBV29-1,NA,TRBD2,TRBJ2-1,TGCAGCGTTAACGGAGGGAGAGCCGGGGGGAATGAGCAGTTCTTC,CSVNGGRAGGNEQFF
TRBV7-8,NA,TRBD1,TRBJ1-2,TGTGCCAGCAGCGCGGGACAGCAGAAACAGTTGTATGGCTACACCTTC,CASSAGQQKQLYGYTF
TRBV10-1,many,NA,TRBJ2-1,TGCGCCAGCAGCTCTTCGGGGGCCAATGAGCAGTTCTTC,CASSSSGANEQFF
TRBV18,many,NA,TRBJ1-2,TGTGCCAGCTCACCGGGGGACGAATATGGCTACACCTTC,CASSPGDEYGYTF
TRBV5-4,many,NA,TRBJ2-2,TGTGCCAGCAGCTTGGACAGCTACACCGGGGAGCTGTTTTTT,CASSLDSYTGELFF
TRBV3-1,many,TRBD1,TRBJ2-7,TGTGCCAGCAGCCAAGTGACAGGGTTTGGAGGCGAGCAGTACTTC,CASSQVTGFGGEQYF
TRBV30,few,NA,TRBJ2-1,TGTGCCTGGAGCCCGGGCTACTCCTACAATGAGCAGTTCTTC,CAWSPGYSYNEQFF
TRBV4-1,NA,NA,TRBJ2-2,TGCGCCAGCAGCGGCAGGGGGGCCGGGGAGCTGTTTTTT,CASSGRGAGELFF
TRBV6-2/TRBV6-3,few,NA,TRBJ1-1,TGTGCCAGCAGTTACACGCGAGGACAGATAAACACTGAAGCTTTCTTT,CASSYTRGQINTEAFF
TRBV29-1,NA,TRBD1,TRBJ2-1,TGCAGCGTTGACACAGGGGGCTACAATGAGCAGTTCTTC,CSVDTGGYNEQFF
TRBV20-1,few,TRBD2,TRBJ2-7,TGCAGTGCTGACCTTCTAGCGGGGGCCGAGCAGTACTTC,CSADLLAGAEQYF
TRBV7-9,few,TRBD1,TRBJ2-1,TGTGCCAGCAGTCCACAGGGGTGGCCTTACAATGAGCAGTTCTTC,CASSPQGWPYNEQFF
TRBV5-1,NA,TRBD1,TRBJ1-1,TGCGCCAGCAGCCAACAGGGGGCGAACACTGAAGCTTTCTTT,CASSQQGANTEAFF
TRBV24-1,many,NA,TRBJ2-1,TGTGCCACCAGTGATTCAGAGGGTTCCCCCTACAATGAGCAGTTCTTC,CATSDSEGSPYNEQFF
TRBV6-2/TRBV6-3,few,TRBD1,TRBJ1-5,TGTGCCAGCAGTCCTACTGGGGACAGGGGCCTTTATCAGCCCCAGCATTTT,CASSPTGDRGLYQPQHF
TRBV29-1,many,NA,TRBJ2-5,TGCAGCGTTGACGGCGGAGAGACCCAGTACTTC,CSVDGGETQYF
TRBV6-5,NA,TRBD1,TRBJ1-3,TGTGCCAGCAGTACAGGGGCGACAGGCTCTGGAAACACCATATATTTT,CASSTGATGSGNTIYF
TRBV6-5,NA,NA,TRBJ2-5,TGTGCCAGCAGAACTAGACACCAAGAGACCCAGTACTTC,CASRTRHQETQYF
TRBV7-2,NA,TRBD2,TRBJ2-3,TGTGCCAGCAGCTTAGGGGTAGCGGGCCACACAGATACGCAGTATTTT,CASSLGVAGHTDTQYF
TRBV6-1,NA,NA,TRBJ2-7,TGTGCCAGCAGTGAAATGAGGGTAGCTGGGCAGTACTTC,CASSEMRVAGQYF
TRBV28,NA,NA,TRBJ2-7,TGTGCCAGCAGTTCCCCCCCGGAGGTGTACTACGAGCAGTACTTC,CASSSPPEVYYEQYF
TRBV5-1,NA,NA,TRBJ1-1,TGCGCCAGCAGCTTGGAGGCAGGGGTAAACACTGAAGCTTTCTTT,CASSLEAGVNTEAFF
TRBV7-8,NA,NA,TRBJ2-7,TGTGCCAGCAACCACCAGTTGGGCAGGGTAAGCTCCTACGAGCAGTACTTC,CASNHQLGRVSSYEQYF
TRBV15,few,NA,TRBJ2-7,TGTGCCACCAGCAGAGGAGGGTTGAACTACGAGCAGTACTTC,CATSRGGLNYEQYF
TRBV7-3,NA,NA,TRBJ1-6,TGTGCCAGCAGCCGAGCGGGAAATTCACCCCTCCACTTT,CASSRAGNSPLHF
TRBV19,NA,NA,TRBJ2-7,TGTGCCAGTAGTACGAGCCGATCAGGGACAACCGAGCAGTACTTC,CASSTSRSGTTEQYF
TRBV20-1,NA,NA,TRBJ1-6,TGCAGTGCCTATGGGGACCGTCGAAGCCTTAATTCACCCCTCCACTTT,CSAYGDRRSLNSPLHF
TRBV28,many,NA,TRBJ1-5,TGTGCCAGCCTGGATGGGGGTAGCAATCAGCCCCAGCATTTT,CASLDGGSNQPQHF
TRBV7-2,NA,NA,TRBJ1-6,TGTGCCAGCACCCGAGGAGGATCACCCCTCCACTTT,CASTRGGSPLHF
TRBV6-5,many,TRBD1,TRBJ2-5,TGTGCCAGCAGTTACTCGATAGCCCGGACAGGTCAAGAGACCCAGTACTTC,CASSYSIARTGQETQYF